This T cell receptor beta chain was captured by sequencing in a study of CD8 T cells in ankylosing spondylitis. The CDR3 loop spans 16 amino acids. Germline V gene data show CDR1 as ENHRY and CDR2 as SYGVKD. V shed 6 bases, J shed 5 bases, and the junction held 10 bases outside the gene matches. Findings and caveats of the study: Blood of patients with ankylosing spondylitis appeared to be characterized by a TCR beta motif of several highly homologous variants. The disease-linked clones had a CD8+ phenotype and low blood frequencies.

This clonotype was observed a few times. Antigen unknown. For TCR beta, libraries came from quantitative 5'-RACE with molecular barcodes. MiXCR, run by TCRdb on the 5' RACE reads, gives a single entry per CDR3 protein. The sample carries 330,000 or so distinct CDR3 sequences, 6.5% to 10% recorded once. The sequenced sample consisted of blood, either unsorted or a sorted T cell fraction (not recorded which). The chain recombines TRBV10-3 with TRBJ2-2; 9 positions agree with TRBD1. The sequence derives from a male donor with ankylosing spondylitis. CDR3 nucleotide sequence: TGTGCCATCAGGGACTGGACAGGGGCCGGAACCGGGGAGCTGTTTTTT. This encodes CAIRDWTGAGTGELFF.